This TCR beta chain was profiled in a study of T cell responses to AZD1222 COVID-19 vaccine. Overall study: Some second doses came at about 4 weeks and others at about 12 weeks; these were pooled.

Sequencing was performed with immunoSEQ multiplex PCR; in TCRdb, only in-frame clones are kept and a portion is missing. Of over 150,000 clones in the sample, 75% to 90% were seen once. CDR3 size: 15 residues. Germline CDR1 reads SNHLY; CDR2 reads FYNNEI. Trimming stripped 6 bases from V and 0 bases from J, with 11 bases between. With respect to this clone: Its antigen is not known.

Whole-study findings and limits: Vaccine-related CD4 TCRs covered spike, predominating at 160-218 and 743-854. At study baseline, merely six AZD1222 recipients were seropositive. Spike-specific TCRs gained breadth and depth after people received two AZD1222 doses.

The receptor comes from an adult in good health. This sample comprised peripheral blood, obtained on day 0 of AZD1222 vaccination. The chain recombines TRBV2 with TRBJ1-4; weak D call: TRBD1 (5 bases). CDR3 sequence: CASRRDGATNEKLFF. DNA of the CDR3: TGTGCCAGCAGGAGGGACGGTGCAACTAATGAAAAACTGTTTTTT. Filled out from reference TRBV2 and TRBJ1-4, the complete variable domain reads EPEVTQTPSHQVTQMGQEVILRCVPISNHLYFYWYRQILGQKVEFLVSFYNNEISEKSEIFDDQFSVERPDGSNFTLKIRSTKLEDSAMYFCASRRDGATNEKLFFGSGTQLSVL.